This record covers a single T cell receptor beta chain. Germline V lookup: CDR1 MNHEY, CDR2 SMNVEV (reference sequence). The CDR3 covers 15 residues. V lost 5 bases to trimming and J lost 8 bases, with 18 bases between them. The PCR made use of 60 Vbeta and 13 Jbeta primers. Only in-frame clones appear in the TCRdb table, and some are missing; sequencing was by immunoSEQ multiplex PCR. The table shows some 200,000 clones, with more than 60% occurring only once. The data stem from a study of cytomegalovirus exposure and HLA in healthy donors. The chain links TRBV27 to TRBJ1-4; possible D gene TRBD1, 6 bases. The clonotype was recovered from an older woman in good health and CMV-seropositive. The sample comprised PBMCs. CDR3 DNA sequence: TGTGCCAGCAGTCCAACAGGGCTTGAGAACGAAAAACTGTTTTTT. Its protein product is CASSPTGLENEKLFF.